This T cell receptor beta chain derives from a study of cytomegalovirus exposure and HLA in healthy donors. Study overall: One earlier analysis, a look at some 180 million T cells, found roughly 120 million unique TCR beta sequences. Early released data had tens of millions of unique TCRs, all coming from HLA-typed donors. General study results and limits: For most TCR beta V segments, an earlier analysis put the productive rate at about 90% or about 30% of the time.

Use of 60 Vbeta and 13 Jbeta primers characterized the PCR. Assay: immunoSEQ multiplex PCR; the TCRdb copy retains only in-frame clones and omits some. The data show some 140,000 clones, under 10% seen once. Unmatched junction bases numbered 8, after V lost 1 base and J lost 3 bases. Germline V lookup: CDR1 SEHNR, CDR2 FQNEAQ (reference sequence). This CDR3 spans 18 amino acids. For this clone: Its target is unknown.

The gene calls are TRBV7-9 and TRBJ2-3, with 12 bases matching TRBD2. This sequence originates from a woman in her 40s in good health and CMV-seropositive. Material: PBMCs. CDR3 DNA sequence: TGTGCCAGCAGCTTAGGGTCTAGCGGGGGGGCCTTAACAGATACGCAGTATTTT. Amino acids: CASSLGSSGGALTDTQYF.